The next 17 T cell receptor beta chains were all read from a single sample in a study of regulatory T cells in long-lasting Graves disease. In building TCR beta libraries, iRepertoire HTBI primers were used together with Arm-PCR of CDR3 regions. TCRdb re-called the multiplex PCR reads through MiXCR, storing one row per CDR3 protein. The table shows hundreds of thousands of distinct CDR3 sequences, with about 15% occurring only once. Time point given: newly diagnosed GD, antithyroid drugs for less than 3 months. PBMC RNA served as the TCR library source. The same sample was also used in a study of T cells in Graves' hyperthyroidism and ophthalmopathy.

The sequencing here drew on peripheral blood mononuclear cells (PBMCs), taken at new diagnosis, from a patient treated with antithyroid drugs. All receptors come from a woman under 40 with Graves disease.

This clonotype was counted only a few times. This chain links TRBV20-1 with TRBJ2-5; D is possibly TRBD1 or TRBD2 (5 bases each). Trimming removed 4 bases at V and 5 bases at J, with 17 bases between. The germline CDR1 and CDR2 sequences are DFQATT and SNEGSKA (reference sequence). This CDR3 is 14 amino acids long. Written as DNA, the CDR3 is TGCAGTGCTATACCGGGACGCAATTGGGAGACCCAGTACTTC. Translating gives CSAIPGRNWETQYF.

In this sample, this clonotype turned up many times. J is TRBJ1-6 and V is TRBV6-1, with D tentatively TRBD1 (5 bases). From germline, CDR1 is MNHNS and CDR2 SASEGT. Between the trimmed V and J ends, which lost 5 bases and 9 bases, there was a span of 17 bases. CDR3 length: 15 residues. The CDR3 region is CASSRRGGLGSPLHF. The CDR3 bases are TGTGCCAGCAGTCGTAGGGGAGGACTTGGTTCACCCCTCCACTTT.

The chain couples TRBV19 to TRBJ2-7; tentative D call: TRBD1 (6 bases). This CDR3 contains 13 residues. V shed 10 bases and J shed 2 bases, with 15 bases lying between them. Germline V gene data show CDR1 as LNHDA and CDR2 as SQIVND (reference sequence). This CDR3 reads CATEDSKTYEQYF. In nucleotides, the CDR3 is TGTGCCACAGAGGACAGTAAGACCTACGAGCAGTACTTC.

In nucleotides, the CDR3 is TGTGCCAGCAGTCGGACTATTTACGAGCAGTACTTC. Encoded protein: CASSRTIYEQYF. The chain combines TRBV7-9 with TRBJ2-7; D might be TRBD2 (6 bases). Trimming stripped 6 bases from V and 4 bases from J, with 10 bases between. This CDR3 contains 12 residues. Germline assignment: CDR1 SEHNR and CDR2 FQNEAQ (reference sequence).

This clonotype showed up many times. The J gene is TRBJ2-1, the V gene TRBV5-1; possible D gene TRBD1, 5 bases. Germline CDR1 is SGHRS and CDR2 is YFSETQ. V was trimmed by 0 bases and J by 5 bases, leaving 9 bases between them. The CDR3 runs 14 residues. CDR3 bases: TGCGCCAGCAGCTTGGCCAGGGTCAACAATGAGCAGTTCTTC. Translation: CASSLARVNNEQFF.

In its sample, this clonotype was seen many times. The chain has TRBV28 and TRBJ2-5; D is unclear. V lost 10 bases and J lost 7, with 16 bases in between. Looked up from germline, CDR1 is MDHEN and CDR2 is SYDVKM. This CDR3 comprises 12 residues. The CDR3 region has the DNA TGTGCCATCGACCAGAGGCTCGGGACCCAGTACTTC. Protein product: CAIDQRLGTQYF.

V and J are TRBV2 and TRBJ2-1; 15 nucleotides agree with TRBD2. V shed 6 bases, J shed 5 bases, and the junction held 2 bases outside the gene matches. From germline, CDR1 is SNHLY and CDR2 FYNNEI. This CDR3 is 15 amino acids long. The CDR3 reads CASRGLAGGHNEQFF. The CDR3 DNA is TGTGCCAGCAGGGGACTAGCGGGAGGCCACAATGAGCAGTTCTTC.

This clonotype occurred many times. CDR3 DNA: TGTGCCACCAGACCGGCGGGGGTGTACGAGCAGTACTTC. Protein sequence: CATRPAGVYEQYF. The gene calls are TRBV15 and TRBJ2-7, with 7 bases that match TRBD2. The CDR3 has 13 residues. V trimming: 6 bases; J trimming: 4 bases; junction bases outside the gene matches: 6. The germline V gene encodes CDR1 LNHNV and CDR2 YYDKDF (reference sequence).

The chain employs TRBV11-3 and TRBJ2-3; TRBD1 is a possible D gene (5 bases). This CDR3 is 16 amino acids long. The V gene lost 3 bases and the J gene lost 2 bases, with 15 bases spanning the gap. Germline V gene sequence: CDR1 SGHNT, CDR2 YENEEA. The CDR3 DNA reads TGTGCCAGCAGCTTCGACAGCTCTGGGGCCACAGATACGCAGTATTTT. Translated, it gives CASSFDSSGATDTQYF.

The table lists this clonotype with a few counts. CDR3: CASSSQGPKLTFF. For the CDR3, the DNA is TGTGCCAGCAGCTCACAGGGGCCCAAACTCACTTTCTTT. The V gene is TRBV11-2, the J gene TRBJ1-1; TRBD1 matches at 7 bases. The CDR3 spans 13 residues. The V gene's germline CDR1 is SGHAT and CDR2 FQNNGV. Unmatched junction bases numbered 11, after V lost 4 bases and J lost 12 bases.

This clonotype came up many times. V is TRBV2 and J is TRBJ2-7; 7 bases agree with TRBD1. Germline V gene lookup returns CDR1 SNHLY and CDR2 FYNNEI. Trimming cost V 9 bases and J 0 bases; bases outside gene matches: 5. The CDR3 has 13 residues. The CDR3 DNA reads TGTGCCAGAGGGACAGAGAGCTCCTACGAGCAGTACTTC. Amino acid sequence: CARGTESSYEQYF. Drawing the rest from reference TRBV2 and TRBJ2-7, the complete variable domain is EPEVTQTPSHQVTQMGQEVILRCVPISNHLYFYWYRQILGQKVEFLVSFYNNEISEKSEIFDDQFSVERPDGSNFTLKIRSTKLEDSAMYFCARGTESSYEQYFGPGTRLTVT.

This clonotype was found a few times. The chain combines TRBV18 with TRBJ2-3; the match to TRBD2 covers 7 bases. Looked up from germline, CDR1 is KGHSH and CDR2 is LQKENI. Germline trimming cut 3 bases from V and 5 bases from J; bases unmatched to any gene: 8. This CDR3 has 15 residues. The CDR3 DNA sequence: TGTGCCAGCTCACCGGCGGGAGTGTCGGGAGATACGCAGTATTTT. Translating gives CASSPAGVSGDTQYF.

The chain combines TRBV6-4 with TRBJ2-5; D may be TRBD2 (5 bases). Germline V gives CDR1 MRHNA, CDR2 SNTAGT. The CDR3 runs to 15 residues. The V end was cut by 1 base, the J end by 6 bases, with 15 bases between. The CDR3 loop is CASSDYPGSSKTQYF. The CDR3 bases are TGTGCCAGCAGTGACTACCCCGGGTCTAGCAAGACCCAGTACTTC.

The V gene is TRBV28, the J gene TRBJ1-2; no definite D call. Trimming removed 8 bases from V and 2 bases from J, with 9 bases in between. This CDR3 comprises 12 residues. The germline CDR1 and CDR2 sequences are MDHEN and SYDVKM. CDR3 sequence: CASGSPNYGYTF. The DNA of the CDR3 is TGTGCCAGCGGGAGTCCCAACTATGGCTACACCTTC.

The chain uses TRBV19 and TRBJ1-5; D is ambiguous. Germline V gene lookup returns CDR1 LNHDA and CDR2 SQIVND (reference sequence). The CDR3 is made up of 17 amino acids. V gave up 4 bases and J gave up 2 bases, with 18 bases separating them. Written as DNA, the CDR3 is TGTGCCAGTAGTACCCCCACCTCTGCAGGTGGCAATCAGCCCCAGCATTTT. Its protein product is CASSTPTSAGGNQPQHF.

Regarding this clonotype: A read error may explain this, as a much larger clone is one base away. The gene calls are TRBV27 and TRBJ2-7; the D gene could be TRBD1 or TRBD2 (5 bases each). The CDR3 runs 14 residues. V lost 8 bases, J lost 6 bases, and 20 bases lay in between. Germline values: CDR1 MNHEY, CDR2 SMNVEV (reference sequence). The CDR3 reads CASGPLKGTGEQYF. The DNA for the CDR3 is TGTGCCAGCGGACCCCTGAAGGGGACGGGCGAGCAGTACTTC.

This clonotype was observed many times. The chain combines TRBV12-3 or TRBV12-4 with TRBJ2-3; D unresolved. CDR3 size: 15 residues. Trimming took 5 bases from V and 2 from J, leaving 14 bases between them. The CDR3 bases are TGTGCCAGCAGTGGCGACGGCCGAGACACAGATACGCAGTATTTT. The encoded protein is CASSGDGRDTDTQYF.